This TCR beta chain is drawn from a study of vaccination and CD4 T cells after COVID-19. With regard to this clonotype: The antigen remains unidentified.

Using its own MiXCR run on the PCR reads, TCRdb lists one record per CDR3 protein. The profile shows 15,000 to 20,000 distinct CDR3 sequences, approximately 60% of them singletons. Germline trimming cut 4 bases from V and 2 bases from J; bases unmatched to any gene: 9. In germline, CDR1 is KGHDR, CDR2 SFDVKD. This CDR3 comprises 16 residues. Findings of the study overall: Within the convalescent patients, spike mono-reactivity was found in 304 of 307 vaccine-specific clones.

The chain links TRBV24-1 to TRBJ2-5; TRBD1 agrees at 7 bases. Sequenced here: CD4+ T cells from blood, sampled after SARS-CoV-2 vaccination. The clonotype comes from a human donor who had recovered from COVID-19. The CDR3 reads CATSDRGTDLQETQYF. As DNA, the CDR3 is TGTGCCACCAGTGACCGTGGGACAGACCTACAAGAGACCCAGTACTTC.